One and the same sample provided the 25 T cell receptor beta chains below, sequenced in a study of CD4 T cells in relation to SARS-CoV-2 and coronaviruses. CD4+ T cells from unexposed donors were obtained before the COVID-19 pandemic (2011-2018). CD4+ T cells were isolated from the cells after more than nine days of culture. These receptors' targets are unknown. The protocol was immunoSEQ multiplex PCR, while the TCRdb copy is restricted to in-frame clones and leaves out a portion. This table has under 20,000 clones, over 70% appearing once. The sample was CD4+ T cells from PBMCs, cultured in vitro. The receptors were gathered from a human donor in good health.

The chain has TRBV19 and TRBJ2-1; D tentatively reads TRBD1 or TRBD2 (5 bases each). V shed 0 bases and J shed 2 bases, with 8 bases lying between them. The CDR3 totals 15 residues. In germline, CDR1 is LNHDA, CDR2 SQIVND (reference sequence). CDR3 nucleotide sequence: TGTGCCAGTAGTATAGAAGGGACCACCTACAATGAGCAGTTCTTC. Its translation is CASSIEGTTYNEQFF.

This clone is medium-sized within its sample. This chain uses TRBV5-4 with TRBJ1-3; D remains ambiguous. CDR1 and CDR2 (germline): SGHNT, YYREEE (reference sequence). V lost 5 bases, J lost 2 bases, and 14 bases lay in between. CDR3 length equals 15 residues. CDR3 loop: CASRSRIPTGNTIYF. The CDR3 DNA reads TGTGCCAGCAGAAGCAGGATCCCCACTGGAAACACCATATATTTT.

The V call is TRBV9, the J call TRBJ2-3; 9 positions agree with TRBD2. The CDR3 covers 16 residues. Trimming took 0 bases from V and 2 from J; bases not matched to a gene: 4. CDR1 SGDLS and CDR2 YYNGEE come from the germline V gene. CDR3 in amino acids: CASSVAASGNTDTQYF. DNA of the CDR3: TGTGCCAGCAGCGTAGCGGCTAGCGGGAACACAGATACGCAGTATTTT.

V is TRBV28 and J is TRBJ1-1; D ambiguous. The CDR3 runs 16 residues. The V end was cut by 1 base, the J end by 3 bases, with 15 bases between. The germline CDR1 and CDR2 sequences are MDHEN and SYDVKM. CDR3 sequence: CASSLLSRVLDTEAFF. CDR3 DNA sequence: TGTGCCAGCAGTTTATTGTCGAGGGTTCTGGACACTGAAGCTTTCTTT.

CDR3: CASSLGAEINYGYTF. The CDR3 nucleotides read TGCGCCAGCAGCTTGGGTGCGGAGATTAACTATGGCTACACCTTC. The V and J genes are TRBV5-1 and TRBJ1-2, with D unclear. The ends were cut back, 0 bases at V and 1 base at J, with 10 bases in the middle. The CDR3 consists of 15 residues. Germline V gene sequence: CDR1 SGHRS, CDR2 YFSETQ.

The chain combines TRBV11-3 with TRBJ2-1; D is perhaps TRBD2 (6 bases). Germline-derived CDR1 and CDR2 are SGHNT and YENEEA. The CDR3 runs 16 residues. Trimming pared 4 bases from V and 0 bases from J, leaving 13 bases between. CDR3 coding DNA: TGTGCCAGCAGCTCGCGCCGGGGGAGCTCCTACAATGAGCAGTTCTTC. Translation gives CASSSRRGSSYNEQFF. Drawing the rest from reference TRBV11-3 and TRBJ2-1, the complete variable domain is EAGVVQSPRYKIIEKKQPVAFWCNPISGHNTLYWYLQNLGQGPELLIRYENEEAVDDSQLPKDRFSAERLKGVDSTLKIQPAELGDSAVYLCASSSRRGSSYNEQFFGPGTRLTVL.

J is TRBJ2-1 and V is TRBV7-3; D tentatively fits TRBD1 or TRBD2 (5 bases each). V dropped 1 base and J dropped 8 bases, with 15 bases sitting between them. CDR1 and CDR2 from the germline V gene are SGHTA and FQGTGA. The CDR3 has 15 residues. The CDR3 sequence is CASSLRGVPRDEQFF. The CDR3 DNA follows: TGTGCCAGCAGCTTAAGAGGGGTCCCAAGGGATGAGCAGTTCTTC.

The CDR3, as DNA: TGTGCCAGCAAGCCGGGACTAGCGGACTACGAGCAGTACTTC. As protein: CASKPGLADYEQYF. The chain has TRBV6-5 and TRBJ2-7; 11 positions match TRBD2. The CDR3 sequence is 14 residues long. J gave up 3 bases and V 7 bases, and 5 bases lay outside the gene matches. The germline V gene has CDR1 MNHEY and CDR2 SVGAGI.

The rearrangement links TRBV3-1 (or the pseudogene TRBV3-2) to TRBJ1-3; 9 bases align to TRBD1. The V segment lost 1 base and the J segment 4 bases; nucleotides outside the gene matches: 5. In germline, CDR1 is LGHDT, CDR2 YNNKEL (reference sequence). This CDR3 is built from 16 residues. CDR3 protein: CASSQVQGAPGNTIYF. CDR3 DNA: TGTGCCAGCAGCCAAGTACAGGGGGCGCCGGGAAACACCATATATTTT.

This clone was recorded once. This sequence joins TRBV15 and TRBJ1-3; 10 nucleotides line up with TRBD1. The V segment lost 5 bases and the J segment 3 bases; nucleotides outside the gene matches: 4. The CDR3 extends over 15 amino acids. In germline, CDR1 is LNHNV, CDR2 YYDKDF (reference sequence). CDR3 sequence (DNA): TGTGCCACCAGCGGACAGGGGGGGGATGGAAACACCATATATTTT. This sequence encodes CATSGQGGDGNTIYF. The full variable domain, its missing parts supplied by reference TRBV15 and TRBJ1-3, is DAMVIQNPRYQVTQFGKPVTLSCSQTLNHNVMYWYQQKSSQAPKLLFHYYDKDFNNEADTPDNFQSRRPNTSFCFLDIRSPGLGDTAMYLCATSGQGGDGNTIYFGEGSWLTVV.

The chain carries TRBV2 and TRBJ2-3; the D gene could be TRBD1 or TRBD2 (5 bases each). V was clipped by 5 bases and J by 8 bases, with 17 bases between them. The CDR3 totals 14 residues. Germline V CDR1 and CDR2: SNHLY, FYNNEI. CDR3 in amino acids: CASSPGPGVTTQYF. The CDR3 coding sequence is TGTGCCAGCAGTCCGGGACCAGGAGTGACTACGCAGTATTTT.

A few counts support this clone. The chain joins TRBV7-3 to TRBJ1-1; D remains unclear. V was trimmed by 5 bases and J by 1 base, leaving 8 bases between them. Germline V gene lookup returns CDR1 SGHTA and CDR2 FQGTGA. There are 13 residues in the CDR3. Here the CDR3 DNA reads TGTGCCAGCAGCCCCGGACGGAACACTGAAGCTTTCTTT. Protein sequence: CASSPGRNTEAFF.

CDR3: CAFGVGQPQAFF. For the CDR3, the DNA is TGTGCCTTTGGAGTCGGCCAGCCTCAAGCTTTCTTT. The chain carries TRBV30 and TRBJ1-1, with unresolved D. The length of the CDR3 is 12 residues. Germline CDR1 reads GTSNPN; CDR2 reads SVGIG (reference sequence). V shed 7 bases and J shed 9 bases, with 18 bases lying between them.

The chain is built from TRBV9 and TRBJ2-7; the match to TRBD2 covers 10 bases. V shed 0 bases, J shed 4 bases, and the junction held 13 bases outside the gene matches. This CDR3 comprises 18 residues. CDR1 SGDLS and CDR2 YYNGEE come from the germline V gene. The CDR3 region is CASSVGPAGGPWSYEQYF. The CDR3 DNA reads as TGTGCCAGCAGCGTAGGTCCAGCGGGAGGGCCTTGGTCTTACGAGCAGTACTTC. The full variable domain, completed using reference TRBV9 and TRBJ2-7, is DSGVTQTPKHLITATGQRVTLRCSPRSGDLSVYWYQQSLDQGLQFLIQYYNGEERAKGNILERFSAQQFPDLHSELNLSSLELGDSALYFCASSVGPAGGPWSYEQYFGPGTRLTVT.

The CDR3 protein is CASSIGGTGGQPQHF. The CDR3 DNA sequence: TGTGCCAGTAGTATAGGGGGGACAGGGGGTCAGCCCCAGCATTTT. This chain joins TRBV19 and TRBJ1-5; 11 bases are a match to TRBD1. Germline CDR1 LNHDA, CDR2 SQIVND (reference sequence). Trimming removed 1 base from V and 6 bases from J; junction bases left unmatched: 2. This CDR3 has 15 amino acids.

The chain is built from TRBV5-5 and TRBJ1-1; 8 positions agree with TRBD1. The junction had 4 bases not matched to a gene; V was cut back by 4 bases and J by 5 bases. This CDR3 has 13 residues. Germline values: CDR1 SGHKS, CDR2 YYEKEE (reference sequence). CDR3 region: CASSRTGRTEAFF. DNA for the CDR3: TGTGCCAGCAGCCGGACAGGGAGAACTGAAGCTTTCTTT.

The rearrangement joins TRBV6-2 or TRBV6-3 to TRBJ2-7; D gene uncertain. V lost 1 base to trimming and J lost 2 bases, with 15 bases between them. In germline, CDR1 is MNHEY, CDR2 SVGEGT. The CDR3 has 16 amino acids. The CDR3 DNA is TGTGCCAGCAGTTACTTCTTGGTCTCCGGTCCCTACGAGCAGTACTTC. Translated: CASSYFLVSGPYEQYF.

V is TRBV5-6 and J is TRBJ1-1, with D uncertain. The V end lost 0 bases, the J end lost 8 bases, and 11 bases lay between the germline ends. The CDR3 has 13 amino acids. Per germline, CDR1 SGHDT and CDR2 YYEEEE. The CDR3 DNA reads TGTGCCAGCAGCTTGGGGCTCTCCGACGAAGCTTTCTTT. Translating gives CASSLGLSDEAFF.

A single count supports this clone. V and J are TRBV7-2 and TRBJ2-3; 14 bases match TRBD2. J was trimmed by 0 bases and V by 5 bases; bases with no gene match: 4. This CDR3 has 17 amino acids. Germline values: CDR1 SGHTA, CDR2 FQGNSA. CDR3 protein: CASSRTSGRRSTDTQYF. CDR3 coding DNA: TGTGCCAGCAGCAGGACTAGCGGGAGGCGTAGCACAGATACGCAGTATTTT.

The chain carries TRBV24-1 and TRBJ1-2; D not resolved. The CDR3 runs to 12 residues. Germline values: CDR1 KGHDR, CDR2 SFDVKD. V was pared by 1 base and J by 6 bases, with 5 bases between. DNA for the CDR3: TGTGCCACCAGTGATTTTAATGATGGCTACACCTTC. This sequence encodes CATSDFNDGYTF.

This clone was observed a handful of times. This chain uses TRBV6-1 with TRBJ2-3; D perhaps matches TRBD2 (6 bases). The ends were cut back, 0 bases at V and 7 bases at J, with 11 bases in the middle. The germline V gene encodes CDR1 MNHNS and CDR2 SASEGT. CDR3 length: 14 amino acids. The CDR3 sequence is CASSEAGTVNTQYF. The CDR3 nucleotides read TGTGCCAGCAGTGAAGCCGGGACTGTGAATACGCAGTATTTT.

The chain links TRBV19 to TRBJ2-1; 7 bases line up with TRBD2. Germline V CDR1 and CDR2: LNHDA, SQIVND (reference sequence). V shed 3 bases, J shed 9 bases, and the junction held 11 bases outside the gene matches. This CDR3 contains 15 residues. In nucleotides, the CDR3 is TGTGCCAGTAGTATTGGGGGGAGGGCCGAGGGTGAGCAGTTCTTC. This encodes CASSIGGRAEGEQFF.

The table lists this clone with a few counts. The rearrangement links TRBV21-1 to TRBJ1-5; TRBD1, as called in the table, went unchecked against the DNA. TRBV21-1 is flagged as a pseudogene. The CDR3 has 15 amino acids. CDR3 loop: CASTKRTGGHQPQHF. CDR3 DNA sequence: TGTGCCAGCACCAAACGGACAGGGGGCCATCAGCCCCAGCATTTT.

The chain has TRBV24-1 and TRBJ2-6, with 8 positions matching TRBD1. The length of the CDR3 is 18 residues. V shed 4 bases, J shed 0 bases, and the junction held 7 bases outside the gene matches. Per germline, CDR1 KGHDR and CDR2 SFDVKD. The CDR3 sequence: CATSDLGQDSSGANVLTF. The CDR3, as DNA: TGTGCCACCAGTGACCTGGGACAGGACTCCTCTGGGGCCAACGTCCTGACTTTC.

CDR3 sequence reads: CASSPSPSSGANVLTF. The CDR3, as DNA: TGTGCCAGCAGCCCGTCACCAAGCTCTGGGGCCAACGTCCTGACTTTC. V gene TRBV7-3 combines with J gene TRBJ2-6; no reliable D call. Trimming cost V 5 bases and J 0 bases, with 11 bases left between them. Germline assignment: CDR1 SGHTA and CDR2 FQGTGA. The CDR3 extends over 16 amino acids.